The 15 T cell receptor beta chains listed next were all sequenced from one sample in a study of blood T cells in healthy people across ages. The use of a sample-barcoded 5' primer and a J-beta primer mix characterized a second PCR of about 7 to 12 cycles. TCRdb independently ran MiXCR on the 5' RACE reads; one entry per CDR3 protein. Counted here are approximately 2,000,000 distinct CDR3 sequences, approximately 40% occurring once; the ten biggest clones make up 23%. Sequencing was done on a sample of blood. These receptors originate from a human donor in good health.

The V gene is TRBV7-8, the J gene TRBJ2-3, with TRBD2 matching over 8 bases. From germline, CDR1 is SGHVS and CDR2 FQNEAQ. The CDR3 runs 16 residues. V gave up 0 bases and J gave up 4 bases; unmatched junction bases: 6. Here the CDR3 reads CASSLARTSRPDTQYF. In nucleotides, the CDR3 is TGTGCCAGCAGCTTAGCGCGGACTAGCCGCCCAGATACGCAGTATTTT.

This clonotype was seen once. This chain connects TRBV19 to TRBJ2-1; 9 nucleotides agree with TRBD2. V shed 6 bases and J 6 bases; nucleotides not matched to a gene: 9. The CDR3 has 15 residues. Germline loops: CDR1 LNHDA, CDR2 SQIVND (reference sequence). The CDR3: CASSRAGGRGNEQFF. The CDR3 nucleotides are TGTGCCAGTAGCAGGGCGGGGGGGCGAGGCAATGAGCAGTTCTTC.

This clonotype was counted between two and nine times. The chain is built from TRBV6-6 and TRBJ2-5; 9 positions agree with TRBD1. With 4 bases clipped from V and 5 bases from J, the junction kept 8 bases outside the gene matches. The length of the CDR3 is 15 residues. CDR1 is MNHNY and CDR2 is SVGAGI in the germline V gene (reference sequence). CDR3 sequence: CASSSWTGEIETQYF. CDR3 bases: TGTGCCAGCAGTTCCTGGACAGGGGAGATTGAGACCCAGTACTTC.

The chain employs TRBV24-1 and TRBJ2-3, with TRBD2 matching 9 bases. J gave up 2 bases and V 7 bases, and 6 bases lay outside the gene matches. Per the germline V gene, CDR1 is KGHDR and CDR2 is SFDVKD. There are 15 residues in the CDR3. The CDR3 DNA reads as TGTGCCACCAGGAGCAGCGGGGGGACCACAGATACGCAGTATTTT. Protein sequence: CATRSSGGTTDTQYF.

The V and J genes are TRBV5-1 and TRBJ2-1; unclear D gene. Germline V gives CDR1 SGHRS, CDR2 YFSETQ. V was cut by 0 bases and J by 4 bases, with 8 bases left in between. The CDR3 consists of 14 residues. CDR3 DNA sequence: TGCGCCAGCAGCTTGGGTGTGTTGTACAATGAGCAGTTCTTC. It translates to CASSLGVLYNEQFF. Supplemented by reference TRBV5-1 and TRBJ2-1, the full variable domain reads KAGVTQTPRYLIKTRGQQVTLSCSPISGHRSVSWYQQTPGQGLQFLFEYFSETQRNKGNFPGRFSGRQFSNSRSEMNVSTLELGDSALYLCASSLGVLYNEQFFGPGTRLTVL.

This clonotype was seen at least ten times. The chain carries TRBV12-3 or TRBV12-4 and TRBJ2-1, with D unclear. This CDR3 has 11 amino acids. V lost 4 bases, J lost 8 bases, and 6 bases lay in between. CDR3 protein: CASSYADEQFF. CDR3 bases: TGTGCCAGCAGTTACGCGGATGAGCAGTTCTTC.

V is TRBV29-1 and J is TRBJ1-3, with D perhaps matching TRBD1 (5 bases). V was pared by 3 bases and J by 0 bases, with 12 bases between. The CDR3 is 15 residues long. The germline V gene has CDR1 SQVTM and CDR2 ANQGSEA. CDR3 amino acids: CSVEGQDLSGNTIYF. CDR3 bases: TGCAGCGTTGAGGGGCAGGACCTCTCTGGAAACACCATATATTTT.

V is TRBV7-2 and J is TRBJ2-1, with D hard to call. CDR1 is SGHTA, CDR2 FQGNSA, per germline. Trimming cost V 8 bases and J 5 bases, with 16 bases left between them. The CDR3 loop spans 14 amino acids. The CDR3 loop reads CASAQHSINNEQFF. CDR3 nucleotides: TGTGCCAGCGCCCAGCACTCCATAAACAATGAGCAGTTCTTC.

CDR3 protein: CASSQDLVGQYGYTF. The CDR3 region has the DNA TGCGCCAGCAGCCAAGATCTAGTCGGACAGTATGGCTACACCTTC. V and J are TRBV4-1 and TRBJ1-2; TRBD1 might be the D (6 bases). The CDR3 runs 15 residues. V was cut by 0 bases and J by 5 bases, with 13 bases left in between. Germline V gives CDR1 MGHRA, CDR2 YSYEKL.

This clonotype appeared a few times. This chain connects TRBV5-1 to TRBJ2-7; tentative D call: TRBD2 (7 bases). This CDR3 region has 16 residues. V lost 0 bases, J lost 3 bases, and 16 bases lay in between. Germline V gene data show CDR1 as SGHRS and CDR2 as YFSETQ. CDR3: CASSLVGGGIDYEQYF. The CDR3 coding sequence is TGCGCCAGCAGCTTGGTAGGGGGGGGGATCGACTACGAGCAGTACTTC.

This clonotype was counted between two and nine times. J is TRBJ1-5 and V is TRBV7-3, with a possible D match to TRBD1 (5 bases). Trimming shortened V by 5 bases and J by 4 bases, and 9 bases separated the two germline ends. Germline V CDR1 and CDR2: SGHTA, FQGTGA. The CDR3 is made up of 13 amino acids. The CDR3 DNA follows: TGTGCCAGCAGCGACACAGGAAATCAGCCCCAGCATTTT. It encodes CASSDTGNQPQHF. Full variable domain (outside the CDR3, taken from reference TRBV7-3 and TRBJ1-5): GAGVSQTPSNKVTEKGKYVELRCDPISGHTALYWYRQSLGQGPEFLIYFQGTGAADDSGLPNDRFFAVRPEGSVSTLKIQRTERGDSAVYLCASSDTGNQPQHFGDGTRLSIL.

The chain is built from TRBV20-1 and TRBJ1-2, with D perhaps TRBD1 (5 bases). Germline CDR1 is DFQATT and CDR2 is SNEGSKA (reference sequence). Trimming removed 3 bases from V and 7 bases from J, with 15 bases in between. This CDR3 comprises 13 residues. The CDR3 is CSASNRWALGYTF. The CDR3 coding sequence is TGCAGTGCTAGTAACAGGTGGGCACTTGGCTACACCTTC.

This rearrangement joins TRBV20-1 to TRBJ1-5; D gene unclear. Germline assignment: CDR1 DFQATT and CDR2 SNEGSKA (reference sequence). Trimming removed 3 bases from V and 3 bases from J, with 12 bases in between. The CDR3 sequence is 14 residues long. The CDR3 DNA reads as TGCAGTGCTAGTGGGAGAGCTTTCAATCAGCCCCAGCATTTT. It specifies CSASGRAFNQPQHF.

V usage is TRBV5-6 and J usage is TRBJ1-1, with 9 bases aligning to TRBD1. CDR1 SGHDT and CDR2 YYEEEE come from the germline V gene. Trimming took 4 bases from V and 5 from J; bases not matched to a gene: 12. CDR3 length equals 16 residues. The CDR3 DNA reads as TGTGCCAGCAGCCCCCTTGGGACAGGGTTACGTACTGAAGCTTTCTTT. Translating it yields CASSPLGTGLRTEAFF.

The rearrangement uses TRBV7-2 and TRBJ1-5; D is undetermined. The CDR3 is 13 residues long. CDR1 and CDR2 (germline): SGHTA, FQGNSA. Trimming removed 5 bases at V and 9 bases at J, with 14 bases between. CDR3 in amino acids: CASSTGLEGPQHF. The CDR3 DNA is TGTGCCAGCAGCACTGGGCTTGAAGGGCCCCAGCATTTT.